These 29 T cell receptor beta chains came from one sample sequenced in a study of T cell repertoires in cytomegalovirus infection. TCRdb independently ran MiXCR on the reads; one entry per CDR3 protein. Of about 8,000 distinct CDR3 sequences detected, 55% appear once; the ten largest clones hold 73%. Their cognate antigens are unknown. Material for sequencing was PBMCs, sequenced either directly or after in vitro stimulation (not recorded which). The receptors come from a human donor in good health (CMV status not recorded). Some clones in this sample may be carry-over from other donors' samples.

This clonotype was detected ten times or more. This sequence joins TRBV29-1 and TRBJ1-2; D call uncertain. Trimming took 2 bases from V and 0 from J, leaving 16 bases between them. CDR1 is SQVTM, CDR2 ANQGSEA, per germline. This CDR3 has 16 residues. In DNA, the CDR3 is TGCAGCGTTGAAAAGGGTGGTGGCATCGCTAACTATGGCTACACCTTC. Residues: CSVEKGGGIANYGYTF.

In the case of this clonotype: One junction end does not reproduce the germline sequence, and a read error may be involved. The V and J genes are TRBV7-6 and TRBJ1-1; TRBD1 aligns across 8 bases. The CDR3 loop spans 18 amino acids. From germline, CDR1 is SGHVS and CDR2 FNYEAQ. The CDR3 DNA reads TGTGCTAGCAGCCCCATTTTGAAGACAGGGGCCATGAACACTGAAGCTTTCTTT. As protein: CASSPILKTGAMNTEAFF. The whole variable domain, filled in from reference TRBV7-6 and TRBJ1-1, reads GAGVSQSPRYKVTKRGQDVALRCDPISGHVSLYWYRQALGQGPEFLTYFNYEAQQDKSGLPNDRFSAERPEGSISTLTIQRTEQRDSAMYRCASSPILKTGAMNTEAFFGQGTRLTVV.

The chain joins TRBV10-3 to TRBJ1-2; perhaps TRBD1 as D (5 bases). V lost 0 bases, J lost 1 base, and 24 bases lay in between. The germline CDR1 and CDR2 sequences are ENHRY and SYGVKD. This CDR3 spans 20 amino acids. CDR3 coding DNA: TGTGCCATCAGTGAGTCGAGAAGTGGGGACGGGCGAATGTTTAACTATGGCTACACCTTC. It is translated as CAISESRSGDGRMFNYGYTF.

The chain has TRBV6-6 and TRBJ1-2, with no clear D. Trimming took 6 bases from V and 6 from J, leaving 8 bases between them. The CDR3 runs 11 residues. Looked up from germline, CDR1 is MNHNY and CDR2 is SVGAGI (reference sequence). The CDR3 is CASRGSDGYTF. The CDR3, as DNA: TGTGCCAGCAGGGGTAGCGATGGCTACACCTTC.

This clonotype was counted at least ten times. The V gene is TRBV6-1, the J gene TRBJ2-2; tentatively, D is TRBD2 (5 bases). The CDR3 runs 14 residues. The germline gives CDR1 MNHNS, CDR2 SASEGT. The ends were cut back, 0 bases at V and 6 bases at J, with 8 bases in the middle. The CDR3 is CASSEAPGAGELFF. CDR3 in DNA: TGTGCCAGCAGTGAAGCCCCCGGGGCCGGGGAGCTGTTTTTT.

This chain connects TRBV6-6 to TRBJ1-5; the D gene is possibly TRBD1 (5 bases). CDR3 length equals 14 residues. Germline assignment: CDR1 MNHNY and CDR2 SVGAGI (reference sequence). V was shortened by 2 bases and J by 7 bases, with 12 bases between the two germline ends. DNA of the CDR3: TGTGCCAGCAGTTACGAAGAGGGGTGGCAGCCCCAGCATTTT. This encodes CASSYEEGWQPQHF.

This clonotype was counted at least ten times. This CDR3 is CASSLPGAGNTIYF. The CDR3 nucleotides are TGTGCCAGCAGCCTCCCGGGCGCTGGAAACACCATATATTTT. V and J are TRBV7-9 and TRBJ1-3; D ambiguous. CDR3 length: 14 amino acids. Trimming cost V 5 bases and J 2 bases, with 10 bases left between them. Germline loops: CDR1 SEHNR, CDR2 FQNEAQ (reference sequence).

Note on this clonotype: With a much larger clone just one base away, this may be a read error. The chain recombines TRBV19 with TRBJ1-2; 10 nucleotides match TRBD1. CDR1 and CDR2 from the germline V gene are LNHDA and SQIVND (reference sequence). CDR3 length: 13 residues. The CDR3 sequence: CARSSTGGDGYTF. The CDR3 DNA is TGTGCCCGTAGTTCGACAGGGGGCGATGGCTACACCTTC. Together with reference TRBV19 and TRBJ1-2, the CDR3 gives the full variable domain: DGGITQSPKYLFRKEGQNVTLSCEQNLNHDAMYWYRQDPGQGLRLIYYSQIVNDFQKGDIAEGYSVSREKKESFPLTVTSAQKNPTAFYLCARSSTGGDGYTFGSGTRLTVV.

V and J are TRBV20-1 and TRBJ1-4; 12 bases are shared with TRBD1. This CDR3 is built from 16 residues. V was pared by 5 bases and J by 4 bases, with 8 bases of the junction left unmatched. Germline-derived CDR1 and CDR2 are DFQATT and SNEGSKA (reference sequence). The CDR3 DNA reads as TGCAGTGCTCCGGGGACAGGGGGCAGCATTAATGAAAAACTGTTTTTT. Protein product: CSAPGTGGSINEKLFF.

This clonotype appeared a few times. The rearrangement links TRBV7-2 to TRBJ1-2, with 7 bases matching TRBD1. Trimming removed 5 bases from V and 7 bases from J; junction bases left unmatched: 25. Germline CDR1 and CDR2: SGHTA and FQGNSA. CDR3 length equals 19 residues. CDR3 region: CASSAGDVTQTGLGSGYTF. In nucleotides, the CDR3 is TGTGCCAGCAGCGCAGGGGACGTCACTCAGACAGGGTTGGGTAGTGGCTACACCTTC. The full variable domain, its missing parts supplied by reference TRBV7-2 and TRBJ1-2, is GAGVSQSPSNKVTEKGKDVELRCDPISGHTALYWYRQSLGQGLEFLIYFQGNSAPDKSGLPSDRFSAERTGGSVSTLTIQRTQQEDSAVYLCASSAGDVTQTGLGSGYTFGSGTRLTVV.

By its share, this clonotype is medium-sized. V gene TRBV11-2 combines with J gene TRBJ2-1, with D possibly matching TRBD2 (6 bases). Deletions cut 0 bases from V and 6 bases from J, with 15 bases between. The germline gives CDR1 SGHAT, CDR2 FQNNGV. The CDR3 length is 16 residues. In DNA, the CDR3 is TGTGCCAGCAGCTTAGATTTGGCGGGGCCCCTCAATGAGCAGTTCTTC. Its translation: CASSLDLAGPLNEQFF.

The CDR3 here is CASSYSVSYERYV. For the CDR3, the DNA is TGTGCCAGCAGTTATTCAGTCTCCTACGAGCGGTACGTC. This chain joins TRBV6-6 and TRBJ2-7; D gene uncertain. CDR1 is MNHNY and CDR2 is SVGAGI in the germline V gene (reference sequence). This CDR3 spans 13 amino acids.

This chain connects TRBV30 to TRBJ1-1; D remains ambiguous. V was clipped by 1 base and J by 8 bases, with 14 bases between them. From germline, CDR1 is GTSNPN and CDR2 SVGIG (reference sequence). This CDR3 spans 13 amino acids. The CDR3 DNA follows: TGTGCCTGGAGTGCCTGGGAGTTAGGCGAAGCTTTCTTT. Its protein is CAWSAWELGEAFF.

The rearrangement joins TRBV7-9 to TRBJ1-2; 8 nucleotides line up with TRBD1. CDR3 size: 15 residues. CDR1 is SEHNR and CDR2 is FQNEAQ in the germline V gene (reference sequence). J lost 5 bases, V lost 5 bases, and 10 bases had no gene match. The CDR3 DNA reads as TGTGCCAGCAGCCCCCTTCTCCGACAGGGGTATGGCTACACCTTC. Encoded protein: CASSPLLRQGYGYTF.

This clonotype has at least ten counts. Written as DNA, the CDR3 is TGCAGTGCTAGGGTACTCGTATCAGGGGGGGGAACTCAGCCCCAGCATTTT. It codes for CSARVLVSGGGTQPQHF. The chain is built from TRBV20-1 and TRBJ1-5; 7 nucleotides agree with TRBD1. V was pared by 3 bases and J by 6 bases, with 17 bases of the junction left unmatched. Germline V gene sequence: CDR1 DFQATT, CDR2 SNEGSKA (reference sequence). The CDR3 spans 17 residues.

This clonotype was seen more than once but under ten times. Mismatch with germline at one junction end may stem from a read error. The chain is built from TRBV7-9 and TRBJ2-1; no clear D. Germline values: CDR1 SEHNR, CDR2 FQNEAQ (reference sequence). The CDR3 runs to 16 residues. CDR3 bases: TGTGCCAGCAGCTTGGTGGGAATATCCACCTACACTGAGCCGTTCTTC. Its translation: CASSLVGISTYTEPFF.

V is TRBV20-1 and J is TRBJ2-1; D perhaps matches TRBD2 (5 bases). CDR3 size: 13 residues. Trimming cost V 5 bases and J 10 bases, with 18 bases left between them. The germline V gene encodes CDR1 DFQATT and CDR2 SNEGSKA (reference sequence). The CDR3 protein is CSAGGVLGVEQFF. The CDR3 region has the DNA TGCAGTGCTGGAGGAGTGCTCGGAGTGGAGCAGTTCTTC.

The chain employs TRBV28 and TRBJ2-1; no firm D call. V lost 1 base and J lost 0, with 7 bases in between. The CDR3 spans 15 residues. Per the germline V gene, CDR1 is MDHEN and CDR2 is SYDVKM. DNA for the CDR3: TGTGCCAGCAGTTTATCCCCGGCCTCCTACAATGAGCAGTTCTTC. This gives the protein CASSLSPASYNEQFF.

V usage is TRBV2 and J usage is TRBJ1-1; no firm D call. The CDR3 loop spans 14 amino acids. V was clipped by 3 bases and J by 2 bases, with 10 bases between them. Germline lookup yields CDR1 SNHLY and CDR2 FYNNEI. CDR3 coding DNA: TGTGCCAGCAGTGATACGCAGGCCAACACTGAAGCTTTCTTT. As protein: CASSDTQANTEAFF.

As to this clonotype: An end of the junction does not agree with germline; a read error may underlie this. The chain uses TRBV7-9 and TRBJ2-1; 7 nucleotides match TRBD1. Germline-derived CDR1 and CDR2 are SEHNR and FQNEAQ (reference sequence). The CDR3 runs to 15 residues. The CDR3 is CASSIVTGMYKEQFF. In DNA, the CDR3 is TGTGCCAGCAGCATTGTGACAGGGATGTACAAGGAGCAGTTCTTC.

J is TRBJ2-2 and V is TRBV30, with D hard to call. V was cut by 4 bases and J by 4 bases, with 4 bases left in between. This CDR3 spans 11 amino acids. Germline V gene sequence: CDR1 GTSNPN, CDR2 SVGIG (reference sequence). Here the CDR3 DNA reads TGTGCCTGGACTCTCACCGGGGAGCTGTTTTTT. Translating it yields CAWTLTGELFF. Drawing the rest from reference TRBV30 and TRBJ2-2, the complete variable domain is SQTIHQWPATLVQPVGSPLSLECTVEGTSNPNLYWYRQAAGRGLQLLFYSVGIGQISSEVPQNLSASRPQDRQFILSSKKLLLSDSGFYLCAWTLTGELFFGEGSRLTVL.

The sample holds one count of this clonotype. This sequence joins TRBV7-2 and TRBJ2-7; a weak D match, TRBD1 (5 bases). The germline V and J ends were trimmed by 4 bases and 3 bases, with 16 bases remaining between them. The CDR3 runs to 15 residues. Germline V gene lookup returns CDR1 SGHTA and CDR2 FQGNSA. The CDR3 protein is CASSSQDIGCYEQYF. The CDR3 region has the DNA TGTGCCAGCAGCTCCCAGGACATCGGGTGCTACGAGCAGTACTTC.

As to this clonotype: As the CDR3 is not closed by the conserved phenylalanine or tryptophan, this likely results from a read error. The limits of the CDR3 on the DNA are not certain, so only TCRdb's listed CDR3 is given. The rearrangement links TRBV27 to TRBJ2-3. The CDR3 length equals 9 residues, ends included. Germline assignment: CDR1 MNHEY and CDR2 SMNVEV (reference sequence). CDR3 loop: CASHGDTQY.

This clonotype was counted at least ten times. The chain is built from TRBV11-3 and TRBJ1-5; the D is unclear. Germline V gives CDR1 SGHNT, CDR2 YENEEA. V was cut by 3 bases and J by 7 bases, with 7 bases left in between. This CDR3 has 12 amino acids. CDR3 loop: CASSFYGQPQHF. CDR3 nucleotides: TGTGCCAGCAGCTTTTACGGGCAGCCCCAGCATTTT.

This chain joins TRBV27 and TRBJ2-7; 9 positions agree with TRBD2. The CDR3 extends over 15 amino acids. The V gene's germline CDR1 is MNHEY and CDR2 SMNVEV (reference sequence). The V segment lost 8 bases and the J segment 6 bases; nucleotides outside the gene matches: 14. The CDR3 sequence: CASRGVAGERREQYF. In DNA form, the CDR3 reads TGTGCCAGCCGGGGAGTAGCGGGAGAGCGCCGCGAGCAGTACTTC.

This clonotype has only a few counts. This chain connects TRBV7-2 to TRBJ2-1; TRBD2 agrees at 12 bases. With 1 base clipped from V and 7 bases from J, the junction kept 8 bases outside the gene matches. Looked up from germline, CDR1 is SGHTA and CDR2 is FQGNSA. The CDR3 length is 17 residues. The CDR3 bases are TGTGCCAGCAGCTTAGGTTCTAGCGGGAGGGCCGGAAATGAGCAGTTCTTC. It codes for CASSLGSSGRAGNEQFF.

In regard to this clonotype: The CDR3 does not end in the conserved phenylalanine or tryptophan, so this is likely a read error. The V and J genes are TRBV12-3 or TRBV12-4 and TRBJ1-1, with D possibly being TRBD1 (5 bases). The CDR3 contains 16 residues. Trimming stripped 6 bases from V and 4 bases from J, with 21 bases between. The CDR3 DNA reads TGTGCCAGCAGCATCAGGGTTTCCAAACAGTTCACTGAAGCTTTCTGT. Residues: CASSIRVSKQFTEAFC.

This clonotype is deemed medium-sized. The chain recombines TRBV20-1 with TRBJ1-5, with D unresolved. Trimming took off 3 bases at V and 0 bases at J, with 15 bases between the two ends. Germline values: CDR1 DFQATT, CDR2 SNEGSKA (reference sequence). There are 16 residues in the CDR3. The CDR3 coding sequence is TGCAGTGCTAGTATCCCAGCGGTGTATAGCAATCAGCCCCAGCATTTT. Residues: CSASIPAVYSNQPQHF.

The rearrangement links TRBV7-2 to TRBJ1-2, with D possibly TRBD1 on 5 matching bases. The germline CDR1 and CDR2 sequences are SGHTA and FQGNSA. V lost 1 base, J lost 7 bases, and 28 bases lay in between. This CDR3 contains 19 residues. The CDR3, as DNA: TGTGCCAGCAGCTTAGGGGACGTCACGACGATAGGGTTGGGTAGTGGCTACACCTTC. Its translation: CASSLGDVTTIGLGSGYTF.